This entry lists 6 T cell receptor beta chains sequenced from one sample in a study of CD8+ T cells in alopecia areata. As the sequencing template, cDNA was produced by extracting RNA and reverse transcribing it. TCRdb's copy holds only in-frame clones and misses some; the assay was immunoSEQ multiplex PCR. The sample has 170,000 or so clones; roughly 60% are singletons. The starting material was CD4+ T cells sorted from blood, obtained at week 0. The origin of the receptors is a human donor with alopecia areata.

The rearrangement links TRBV9 to TRBJ2-7, with D possibly TRBD1 on 6 matching bases. Germline V gene data show CDR1 as SGDLS and CDR2 as YYNGEE. Trimming removed 0 bases from V and 3 bases from J, with 13 bases in between. The CDR3 has 15 residues. The CDR3 DNA sequence: TGTGCCAGCAGCGTAGGGGTCGGACAGTACTACGAGCAGTACTTC. It translates to CASSVGVGQYYEQYF.

The chain uses TRBV5-1 and TRBJ2-2, with D possibly being TRBD2 (5 bases). Germline V gives CDR1 SGHRS, CDR2 YFSETQ. Between the trimmed V and J ends, which lost 0 bases and 6 bases, there was a span of 12 bases. This CDR3 is built from 15 residues. CDR3 nucleotides: TGCGCCAGCAGCTTGGCCGGGAAGTCCCCCGGGGAGCTGTTTTTT. Amino acid sequence: CASSLAGKSPGELFF.

The chain joins TRBV5-6 to TRBJ2-7, with 11 bases that match TRBD2. Germline-derived CDR1 and CDR2 are SGHDT and YYEEEE. The V segment lost 4 bases and the J segment 4 bases; nucleotides outside the gene matches: 7. CDR3 size: 15 residues. The chain's CDR3 is CASSEGLAVEYEQYF. The CDR3 coding sequence is TGTGCCAGCAGCGAGGGACTAGCGGTCGAGTACGAGCAGTACTTC.

The rearrangement joins TRBV27 to TRBJ2-7; D might be TRBD1 (6 bases). Germline values: CDR1 MNHEY, CDR2 SMNVEV (reference sequence). V gave up 3 bases and J gave up 1 base, with 7 bases separating them. The CDR3 covers 13 residues. DNA of the CDR3: TGTGCCAGCAGTTTCGGACAGTCCTACGAGCAGTACTTC. Protein product: CASSFGQSYEQYF.

This chain connects TRBV29-1 to TRBJ2-4; D is unclear. Trimming pared 4 bases from V and 6 bases from J, leaving 10 bases between. CDR1 and CDR2 from the germline V gene are SQVTM and ANQGSEA. The CDR3 contains 12 residues. CDR3 in amino acids: CSVGLGGNIQYF. CDR3 sequence (DNA): TGCAGCGTTGGGCTGGGCGGAAACATTCAGTACTTC.

The table lists this clone with a count of one. The chain is built from TRBV29-1 and TRBJ1-1; unclear D gene. This CDR3 contains 14 residues. In germline, CDR1 is SQVTM, CDR2 ANQGSEA. V was trimmed by 1 base and J by 1 base, leaving 10 bases between them. The DNA for the CDR3 is TGCAGCGTTGAAGCTGCGCGGAAGAACACTGAAGCTTTCTTT. Translating gives CSVEAARKNTEAFF.